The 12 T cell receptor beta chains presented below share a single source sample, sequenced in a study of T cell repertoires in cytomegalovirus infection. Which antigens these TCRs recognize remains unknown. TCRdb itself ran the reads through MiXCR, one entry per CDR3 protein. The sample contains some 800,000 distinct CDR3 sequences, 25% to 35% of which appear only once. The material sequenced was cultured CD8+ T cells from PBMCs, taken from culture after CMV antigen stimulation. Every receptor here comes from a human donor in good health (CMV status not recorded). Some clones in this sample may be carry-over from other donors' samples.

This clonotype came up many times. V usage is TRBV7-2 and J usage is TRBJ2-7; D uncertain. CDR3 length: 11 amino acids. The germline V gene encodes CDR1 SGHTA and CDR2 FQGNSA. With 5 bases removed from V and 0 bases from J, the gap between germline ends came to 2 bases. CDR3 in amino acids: CASSDSYEQYF. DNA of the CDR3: TGTGCCAGCAGCGACTCCTACGAGCAGTACTTC.

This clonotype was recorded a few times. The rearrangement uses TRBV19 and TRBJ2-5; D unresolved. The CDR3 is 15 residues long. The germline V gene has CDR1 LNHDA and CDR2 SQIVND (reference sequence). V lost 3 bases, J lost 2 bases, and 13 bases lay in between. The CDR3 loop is CASSIQDHAQETQYF. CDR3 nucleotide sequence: TGTGCCAGTAGTATCCAGGACCATGCTCAAGAGACCCAGTACTTC.

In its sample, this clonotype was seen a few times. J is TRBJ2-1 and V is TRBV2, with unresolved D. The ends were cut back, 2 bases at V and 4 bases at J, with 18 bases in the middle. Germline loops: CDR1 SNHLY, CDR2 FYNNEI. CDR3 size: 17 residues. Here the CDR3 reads CASSELVISDRYNEQFF. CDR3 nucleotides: TGTGCCAGCAGTGAATTGGTTATTTCGGACCGATACAATGAGCAGTTCTTC.

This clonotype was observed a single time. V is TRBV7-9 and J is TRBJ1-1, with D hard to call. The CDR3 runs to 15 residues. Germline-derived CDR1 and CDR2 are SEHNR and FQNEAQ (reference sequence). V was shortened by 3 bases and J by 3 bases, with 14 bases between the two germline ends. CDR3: CASSLAGGEDTEAFF. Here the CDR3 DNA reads TGTGCCAGCAGCTTGGCAGGTGGGGAGGACACTGAAGCTTTCTTT. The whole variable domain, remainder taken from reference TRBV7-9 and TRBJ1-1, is DTGVSQNPRHKITKRGQNVTFRCDPISEHNRLYWYRQTLGQGPEFLTYFQNEAQLEKSRLLSDRFSAERPKGSFSTLEIQRTEQGDSAMYLCASSLAGGEDTEAFFGQGTRLTVV.

The DNA for the CDR3 is TGTGCCAGCAGTTACGGGGCAGGGAGTAGTCAGCCCCAGCATTTT. This translates into CASSYGAGSSQPQHF. The chain carries TRBV6-6 and TRBJ1-5, with a weak D call TRBD1 (5 bases). V lost 2 bases, J lost 6 bases, and 14 bases lay in between. Per the germline V gene, CDR1 is MNHNY and CDR2 is SVGAGI (reference sequence). The CDR3 totals 15 residues.

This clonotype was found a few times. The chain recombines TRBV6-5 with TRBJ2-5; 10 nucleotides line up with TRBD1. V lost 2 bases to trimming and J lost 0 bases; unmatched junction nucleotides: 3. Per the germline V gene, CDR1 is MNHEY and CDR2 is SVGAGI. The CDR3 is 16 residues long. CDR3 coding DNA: TGTGCCAGCAGTTACGCGGGACAGGGGTACCAAGAGACCCAGTACTTC. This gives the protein CASSYAGQGYQETQYF.

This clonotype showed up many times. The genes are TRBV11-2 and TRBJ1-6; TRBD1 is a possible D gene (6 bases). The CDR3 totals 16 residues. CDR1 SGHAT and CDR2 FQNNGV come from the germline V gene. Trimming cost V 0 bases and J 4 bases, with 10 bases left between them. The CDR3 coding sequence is TGTGCCAGCAGCTTAGAGGACAGATCGTATAATTCACCCCTCCACTTT. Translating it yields CASSLEDRSYNSPLHF.

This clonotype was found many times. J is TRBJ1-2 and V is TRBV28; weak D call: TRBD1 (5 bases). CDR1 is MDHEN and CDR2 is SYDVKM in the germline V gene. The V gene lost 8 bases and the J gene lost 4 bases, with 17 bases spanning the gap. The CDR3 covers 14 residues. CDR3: CASSRTKRGYGYTF. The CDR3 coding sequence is TGTGCCAGCTCTAGGACAAAACGTGGCTATGGCTACACCTTC.

The CDR3 sequence: CASSLVGGQGDYEQYF. The CDR3 DNA reads TGTGCCAGCAGCTTAGTCGGGGGACAGGGGGACTACGAGCAGTACTTC. This chain links TRBV7-6 with TRBJ2-7; 11 positions match TRBD1. CDR3 length: 16 amino acids. Trimming took 1 base from V and 3 from J; bases not matched to a gene: 5. Germline loops: CDR1 SGHVS, CDR2 FNYEAQ.

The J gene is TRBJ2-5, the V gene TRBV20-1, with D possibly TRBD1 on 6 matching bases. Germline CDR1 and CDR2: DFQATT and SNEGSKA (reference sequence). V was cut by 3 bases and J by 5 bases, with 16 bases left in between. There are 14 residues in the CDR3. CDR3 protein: CSARTADRSETQYF. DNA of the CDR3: TGCAGTGCTAGGACCGCAGACAGGTCTGAGACCCAGTACTTC.

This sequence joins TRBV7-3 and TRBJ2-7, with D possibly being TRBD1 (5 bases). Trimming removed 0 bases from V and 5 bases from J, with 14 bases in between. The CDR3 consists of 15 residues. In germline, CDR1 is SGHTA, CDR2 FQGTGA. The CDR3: CASSLTGGAADEQYV. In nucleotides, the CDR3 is TGTGCCAGCAGCTTAACGGGTGGGGCTGCGGACGAGCAGTACGTC.

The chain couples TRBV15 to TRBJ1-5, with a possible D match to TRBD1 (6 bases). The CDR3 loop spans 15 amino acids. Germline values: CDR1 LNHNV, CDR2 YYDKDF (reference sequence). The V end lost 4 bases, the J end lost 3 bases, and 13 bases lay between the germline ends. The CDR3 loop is CATSTLQGPNQPQHF. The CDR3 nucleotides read TGTGCCACCAGCACCCTACAGGGCCCCAATCAGCCCCAGCATTTT.